The 7 T cell receptor beta chains given below trace back to one sample, sequenced in a study of blood T cell repertoires in COVID-19. Profiled with immunoSEQ multiplex PCR; TCRdb holds only in-frame clones, not every one. The sample has approximately 260,000 clones, roughly 87% seen once; the top ten hold around 7.2%. Source material: peripheral blood. Every receptor here comes from a man between 60 and 75 years old who had recovered from COVID-19.

The chain has TRBV6-5 and TRBJ1-1; TRBD1 is a possible D gene (5 bases). Germline V CDR1 and CDR2: MNHEY, SVGAGI. V lost 5 bases, J lost 2 bases, and 12 bases lay in between. There are 14 residues in the CDR3. CDR3 amino acids: CASSPGRRNTEAFF. As DNA, the CDR3 is TGTGCCAGCAGTCCAGGGAGGAGAAACACTGAAGCTTTCTTT.

The chain joins TRBV5-4 to TRBJ2-2; 8 nucleotides align to TRBD1. CDR3 size: 15 residues. Trimming took 4 bases from V and 9 from J; bases not matched to a gene: 11. The V gene's germline CDR1 is SGHNT and CDR2 YYREEE (reference sequence). The CDR3 DNA reads TGTGCCAGCAGCGTGGGACAGGAATTATCCCGGGAGCTGTTTTTT. It yields the protein CASSVGQELSRELFF.

This clone was seen just once. The chain links TRBV20-1 to TRBJ2-1; perhaps TRBD1 as D (6 bases). The ends were cut back, 3 bases at V and 0 bases at J, with 9 bases in the middle. Germline CDR1 reads DFQATT; CDR2 reads SNEGSKA (reference sequence). The CDR3 has 14 residues. In nucleotides, the CDR3 is TGCAGTGCTAGTACAGGGAGCTCCTACAATGAGCAGTTCTTC. Amino acid sequence: CSASTGSSYNEQFF.

The chain has TRBV15 and TRBJ1-6; 8 positions agree with TRBD1. After removal of 3 bases from V and 7 bases from J, the junction contained 8 bases not matched to a gene. There are 16 residues in the CDR3. From germline, CDR1 is LNHNV and CDR2 YYDKDF (reference sequence). CDR3 sequence: CATSSPTGGENSPLHF. In DNA form, the CDR3 reads TGTGCCACCAGCAGTCCTACAGGGGGTGAGAATTCACCCCTCCACTTT.

The gene calls are TRBV3-1 (or the pseudogene TRBV3-2) and TRBJ1-1; D is undetermined. Looked up from germline, CDR1 is LGHDT and CDR2 is YNNKEL (reference sequence). V lost 1 base to trimming and J lost 1 base, with 13 bases between them. The CDR3 has 16 residues. CDR3 region: CASSQGLHNQNTEAFF. Written as DNA, the CDR3 is TGTGCCAGCAGCCAAGGGTTACACAACCAGAACACTGAAGCTTTCTTT.

CDR3 sequence: CASRETGGGSYNSPLHF. DNA for the CDR3: TGTGCCAGCAGGGAAACAGGGGGCGGTTCCTATAATTCACCCCTCCACTTT. The chain carries TRBV28 and TRBJ1-6; TRBD1 agrees at 9 bases. The CDR3 extends over 17 amino acids. Per the germline V gene, CDR1 is MDHEN and CDR2 is SYDVKM. With V trimmed by 6 bases and J by 1 base, 7 bases remained unmatched.

V usage is TRBV27 and J usage is TRBJ2-3; 7 bases map to TRBD2. The junction had 6 bases not matched to a gene; V was cut back by 5 bases and J by 10 bases. The CDR3 is made up of 12 amino acids. Germline V CDR1 and CDR2: MNHEY, SMNVEV (reference sequence). CDR3 nucleotide sequence: TGTGCCAGCAGTAACTTAGCGGGTGCGCAGTATTTT. Residues: CASSNLAGAQYF.